This T cell receptor beta chain was identified in a study of cytomegalovirus exposure and HLA in healthy donors. Study-wide results and caveats: Confirmation in vitro established that a few CMV-associated chains were specific for CMV antigens. Presence/absence results assume similar sequencing depth per donor, which may not hold. As a later analysis showed, a missense DCLRE1C variant was linked to trimming of TCR beta V- and J-genes.

CDR3 length equals 15 residues. V was clipped by 2 bases and J by 2 bases; unmatched bases: 2. The germline V gene has CDR1 SGDLS and CDR2 YYNGEE. Turning to this clone: The antigen is undetermined.

The PCR ran on 60 Vbeta and 13 Jbeta primers. The authors' processing: A later analysis counted about 80 million unique TCR beta chains, some 11 million shared. The method was immunoSEQ multiplex PCR; TCRdb's version includes in-frame clones alone and lacks a portion of them. The V and J calls and clone size were taken over from that table, and D and trimming were inferred from the DNA. The repertoire holds 120,000 or so clones, with roughly 80% as singletons. The TCR originated in a man aged 55-75 years in good health and CMV-seropositive. The rearrangement links TRBV9 to TRBJ1-3, with 9 bases aligning to TRBD1. Sequencing was carried out using PBMCs. The CDR3 protein is CASSVDRGTGNTIYF. CDR3 DNA sequence: TGTGCCAGCAGCGTCGACAGGGGGACTGGAAACACCATATATTTT.